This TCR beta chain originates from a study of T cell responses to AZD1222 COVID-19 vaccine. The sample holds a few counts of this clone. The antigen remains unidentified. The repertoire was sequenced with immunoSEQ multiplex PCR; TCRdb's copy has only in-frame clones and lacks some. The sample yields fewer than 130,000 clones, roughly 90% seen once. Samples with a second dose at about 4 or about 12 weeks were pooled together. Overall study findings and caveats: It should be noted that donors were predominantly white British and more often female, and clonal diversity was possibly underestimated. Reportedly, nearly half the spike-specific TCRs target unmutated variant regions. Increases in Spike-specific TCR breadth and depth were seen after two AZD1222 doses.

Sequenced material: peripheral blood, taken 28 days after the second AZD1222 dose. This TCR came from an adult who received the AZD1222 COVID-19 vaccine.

The CDR3 DNA is TGTGCCAGCAGTCGCAATGAAAAACTGTTTTTT. It yields the protein CASSRNEKLFF. The J gene is TRBJ1-4, the V gene TRBV12-3 or TRBV12-4, with no clear D. The CDR3 runs to 11 residues. V lost 5 bases and J 5 bases, leaving 3 bases between the germline ends.